One T cell receptor (beta chain) is described in this entry. The data were obtained in a study of OX40 agonist ivuxolimab in advanced cancers. Assay used: immunoSEQ multiplex PCR; TCRdb lists only in-frame clones, some missing. This table holds fewer than 85,000 clones, around four fifths found once. The TCR comes from an adult with an advanced solid tumor such as melanoma, head and neck, liver or kidney cancer. Sequences were derived from CD4+ or CD8+ T cells sorted from blood, sampled in a trial of the OX40 agonist ivuxolimab.

DNA of the CDR3: TGTGCCAGCAGTTTATCCCGTGGTTTAGGTACACGAGTGAACACTGAAGCTTTCTTT. This encodes CASSLSRGLGTRVNTEAFF. The V and J genes are TRBV28 and TRBJ1-1; D is unresolved. This CDR3 is 19 amino acids long. V shed 1 base and J shed 0 bases, with 21 bases lying between them. CDR1 is MDHEN and CDR2 is SYDVKM in the germline V gene.